The subject of this entry is one TCR beta chain. Antigen unknown. The data derive from a study of T cell repertoires in cytomegalovirus infection. Study as a whole: Matching HLA type and CMV infection were both indicated by public TCR beta signatures.

V trimming: 6 bases; J trimming: 4 bases; junction bases outside the gene matches: 12. The germline V gene has CDR1 MNHNS and CDR2 SASEGT. The CDR3 extends over 19 amino acids. TCRdb re-called the reads through MiXCR, storing one row per CDR3 protein. The table has around 740,000 distinct CDR3 sequences, about a third seen once. Whole-study findings and limits: Carriers of CMV and the relevant HLA type were discriminated by public TCR beta frequency.

The source of this sequence is a human donor in good health (CMV status not recorded). Some clones in this sample may be carry-over from other donors' samples. The rearrangement uses TRBV6-1 and TRBJ2-1; 16 positions agree with TRBD2. Sequenced input: PBMCs. Here the CDR3 reads CASRDPGLAGGPVYNEQFF. The CDR3 DNA sequence: TGTGCCAGCAGGGATCCGGGACTAGCGGGAGGGCCGGTTTACAATGAGCAGTTCTTC.